Presented here are 6 T cell receptor beta chains from one specimen sequenced in a study of siplizumab effects on memory and regulatory T cells. Clones were read by immunoSEQ multiplex PCR, and TCRdb kept only the in-frame ones, dropping some. Of over 100,000 clones detected, about 90% appear once; the ten largest clones hold 0.65% to 0.9%. Input material: Tregs sorted from blood. The receptors were gathered from a human donor in good health.

This rearrangement joins TRBV12-5 to TRBJ2-7; D call uncertain. The CDR3 has 12 residues. Germline CDR1 and CDR2: LGHNT and FRNRAP. With 6 bases removed from V and 2 bases from J, the gap between germline ends came to 8 bases. In DNA form, the CDR3 reads TGTGCTAGTGGCTATTCTACCTACGAGCAGTACTTC. It encodes CASGYSTYEQYF. The full variable domain, in which reference TRBV12-5 and TRBJ2-7 provide the parts outside the CDR3, is DARVTQTPRHKVTEMGQEVTMRCQPILGHNTVFWYRQTMMQGLELLAYFRNRAPLDDSGMPKDRFSAEMPDATLATLKIQPSEPRDSAVYFCASGYSTYEQYFGPGTRLTVT.

The chain recombines TRBV27 with TRBJ2-7; D ambiguous. The CDR3 has 12 residues. Germline CDR1 is MNHEY and CDR2 is SMNVEV (reference sequence). Trimming pared 5 bases from V and 6 bases from J, leaving 11 bases between. CDR3 sequence (DNA): TGTGCCAGCAGTACGAACGCCTTCGAGCAGTACTTC. Protein product: CASSTNAFEQYF.

V and J are TRBV5-1 and TRBJ2-5, with 12 nucleotides matching TRBD2. Per the germline V gene, CDR1 is SGHRS and CDR2 is YFSETQ. The CDR3 consists of 14 residues. With V trimmed by 5 bases and J by 3 bases, 2 bases remained unmatched. The CDR3 nucleotides read TGCGCCAGCAGACTAGCGGGGGGTAAAGAGACCCAGTACTTC. Translating gives CASRLAGGKETQYF.

The J gene is TRBJ2-3, the V gene TRBV7-3, with D tentatively TRBD2 (6 bases). The V end was cut by 0 bases, the J end by 10 bases, with 14 bases between. The CDR3 runs to 14 residues. Germline loops: CDR1 SGHTA, CDR2 FQGTGA. CDR3 DNA sequence: TGTGCCAGCAGCTTAACGGGGGGTGACTCGGCGCAGTATTTT. It is translated as CASSLTGGDSAQYF.

This chain uses TRBV7-8 with TRBJ2-5, with D unclear. This CDR3 region has 13 residues. Trimming pared 8 bases from V and 9 bases from J, leaving 19 bases between. The germline CDR1 and CDR2 sequences are SGHVS and FQNEAQ. This chain's CDR3 is CASPSRPRLSQYF. The CDR3 DNA reads as TGTGCCAGCCCCTCAAGACCGCGGCTGTCCCAGTACTTC.

This chain links TRBV19 with TRBJ2-1; 7 bases fit TRBD1. V trimming: 5 bases; J trimming: 8 bases; junction bases outside the gene matches: 12. The CDR3 is 15 residues long. Germline V gives CDR1 LNHDA, CDR2 SQIVND (reference sequence). The CDR3 is CASSVTTGSSDEQFF. DNA for the CDR3: TGTGCCAGTAGTGTAACGACAGGGTCCAGCGATGAGCAGTTCTTC.